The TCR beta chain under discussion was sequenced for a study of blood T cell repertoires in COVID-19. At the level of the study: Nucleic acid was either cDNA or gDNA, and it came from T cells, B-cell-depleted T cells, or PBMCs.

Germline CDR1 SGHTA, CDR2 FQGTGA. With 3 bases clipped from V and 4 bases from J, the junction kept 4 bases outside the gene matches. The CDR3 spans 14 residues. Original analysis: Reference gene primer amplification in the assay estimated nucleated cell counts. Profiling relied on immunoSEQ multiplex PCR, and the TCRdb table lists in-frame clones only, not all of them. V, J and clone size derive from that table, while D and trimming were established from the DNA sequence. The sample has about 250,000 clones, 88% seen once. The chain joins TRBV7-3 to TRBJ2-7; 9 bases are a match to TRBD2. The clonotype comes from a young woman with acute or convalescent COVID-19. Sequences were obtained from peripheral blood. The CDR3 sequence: CASSFKLAGYEQYF. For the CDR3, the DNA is TGTGCCAGCAGCTTCAAGCTAGCGGGATACGAGCAGTACTTC.